The next 26 T cell receptor beta chains were all read from a single sample in a study of blood T cell repertoires in COVID-19 (dated by TCRdb to 2020 to 2022). Library generation was performed with the immunoSEQ multiplex PCR assay. TCRdb re-hosts the immuneACCESS table, in-frame sequences only. Its copies lack some clones; in the studies checked, an unresolved V gene accounts for under half of them, and the cause for the rest is not known. The sample includes fewer than 150,000 clones, with about four fifths observed a single time. The ten largest account for around 7.8% of the sample. The sequencing input was peripheral blood. The receptors were gathered from a human donor in a cohort sampled during active COVID-19.

This chain links TRBV28 with TRBJ2-1; TRBD2 matches at 12 bases. This CDR3 has 15 amino acids. The germline CDR1 and CDR2 sequences are MDHEN and SYDVKM. V gave up 6 bases and J gave up 7 bases; unmatched junction bases: 7. This CDR3 is CASRPSGGAGNEQFF. CDR3 sequence (DNA): TGTGCCAGCAGGCCTAGCGGGGGGGCCGGTAATGAGCAGTTCTTC.

The chain couples TRBV27 to TRBJ1-4, with TRBD1 identical over 8 bases. The germline V gene has CDR1 MNHEY and CDR2 SMNVEV (reference sequence). Losses at the gene ends were 5 bases for V and 4 bases for J; bases not matched to a gene: 9. The CDR3 runs to 16 residues. CDR3 in DNA: TGTGCCAGCAGTCCCACCCCGGGACAGGTTAATGAAAAACTGTTTTTT. Its protein product is CASSPTPGQVNEKLFF. The complete variable domain, with remaining parts taken from reference TRBV27 and TRBJ1-4, reads EAQVTQNPRYLITVTGKKLTVTCSQNMNHEYMSWYRQDPGLGLRQIYYSMNVEVTDKGDVPEGYKVSRKEKRNFPLILESPSPNQTSLYFCASSPTPGQVNEKLFFGSGTQLSVL.

The rearrangement uses TRBV5-8 and TRBJ2-4, with 9 bases matching TRBD1. V trimming: 4 bases; J trimming: 0 bases; junction bases outside the gene matches: 5. The CDR3 has 16 residues. Germline V gene sequence: CDR1 SGHTS, CDR2 YDEGEE. This chain's CDR3 is CASSPGTGLAKNIQYF. In nucleotides, the CDR3 is TGTGCCAGCAGCCCGGGGACAGGGTTAGCCAAAAACATTCAGTACTTC.

In its sample, this clone was seen a few times. The gene calls are TRBV6-5 and TRBJ2-1, with D maybe TRBD2 (6 bases). This CDR3 has 14 amino acids. In germline, CDR1 is MNHEY, CDR2 SVGAGI. V was shortened by 0 bases and J by 5 bases, with 8 bases between the two germline ends. The CDR3 reads CASSYSGGNNEQFF. The CDR3 DNA follows: TGTGCCAGCAGTTACTCGGGGGGAAACAATGAGCAGTTCTTC.

This clone came up once. The V and J genes are TRBV6-6 and TRBJ1-5; D possibly corresponds to TRBD1 (5 bases). The germline V and J ends were trimmed by 0 bases and 4 bases, with 7 bases remaining between them. The CDR3 runs to 14 residues. Germline V gene sequence: CDR1 MNHNY, CDR2 SVGAGI (reference sequence). Here the CDR3 reads CASSYSPGNQPQHF. The CDR3 DNA follows: TGTGCCAGCAGTTACTCGCCAGGGAATCAGCCCCAGCATTTT.

The chain uses TRBV5-1 and TRBJ2-2; 9 nucleotides agree with TRBD1. Germline V gene sequence: CDR1 SGHRS, CDR2 YFSETQ. The CDR3 has 17 amino acids. Germline trimming cut 3 bases from V and 2 bases from J; bases unmatched to any gene: 8. DNA of the CDR3: TGCGCCAGCAGCTCAGCCGAGGACAGGGGAAACACCGGGGAGCTGTTTTTT. Its translation is CASSSAEDRGNTGELFF.

This clone turned up a few times. The gene calls are TRBV9 and TRBJ2-7; D not resolved. Germline CDR1 is SGDLS and CDR2 is YYNGEE. Trimming cost V 0 bases and J 2 bases, with 9 bases left between them. The length of the CDR3 is 14 residues. The CDR3 region is CASSVGPRTYEQYF. CDR3 in DNA: TGTGCCAGCAGCGTAGGGCCTCGCACCTACGAGCAGTACTTC.

The chain couples TRBV7-6 to TRBJ2-1; TRBD2 matches 11 bases. CDR3 length: 15 residues. Germline V gene lookup returns CDR1 SGHVS and CDR2 FNYEAQ. Trimming took 4 bases from V and 5 from J; bases not matched to a gene: 4. CDR3 protein: CASSSSGGTHNEQFF. The CDR3 nucleotides read TGTGCCAGCAGCTCTAGCGGGGGGACTCACAATGAGCAGTTCTTC.

The CDR3: CASSLLGSGQGGGGEQFF. In nucleotides, the CDR3 is TGTGCCAGCAGTTTATTGGGCTCCGGACAGGGGGGTGGGGGTGAGCAGTTCTTC. The chain links TRBV27 to TRBJ2-1; 10 bases are shared with TRBD1. V gave up 1 base and J gave up 9 bases; unmatched junction bases: 15. This CDR3 comprises 18 residues. Germline V lookup: CDR1 MNHEY, CDR2 SMNVEV (reference sequence).

The chain combines TRBV12-3 or TRBV12-4 with TRBJ1-1; D remains unclear. V lost 1 base and J lost 1, with 4 bases in between. CDR3 length: 13 amino acids. CDR3: CASSLGPNTEAFF. In DNA, the CDR3 is TGTGCCAGCAGTTTAGGGCCGAACACTGAAGCTTTCTTT.

V usage is TRBV19 and J usage is TRBJ2-3; 10 bases are a match to TRBD2. The CDR3 extends over 17 amino acids. Germline CDR1 LNHDA, CDR2 SQIVND (reference sequence). V lost 5 bases, J lost 0 bases, and 8 bases stayed unmatched. This CDR3 is CASSGSGGAWSTDTQYF. The CDR3 DNA follows: TGTGCCAGTAGTGGGAGCGGGGGGGCCTGGAGCACAGATACGCAGTATTTT.

The chain has TRBV6-1 and TRBJ1-2; D gene ambiguous. The V gene's germline CDR1 is MNHNS and CDR2 SASEGT. V gave up 1 base and J gave up 6 bases, with 12 bases separating them. The CDR3 is 14 amino acids. The CDR3 DNA reads as TGTGCCAGCAGTGAAGTTTCAGGATCTGATGGCTACACCTTC. Translation: CASSEVSGSDGYTF.

The chain couples TRBV15 to TRBJ2-5, with 9 bases lining up with TRBD1. This CDR3 is 15 amino acids long. From germline, CDR1 is LNHNV and CDR2 YYDKDF (reference sequence). V dropped 5 bases and J dropped 5; count of bases not matched to a gene: 9. The CDR3 DNA reads as TGTGCCACCAGCCGGGACAGGGATCCTTGGGAGACCCAGTACTTC. Translating it yields CATSRDRDPWETQYF.

Only a few counts were recorded for this clone. The genes are TRBV4-1 and TRBJ1-6; D gene unclear. With 6 bases removed from V and 0 bases from J, the gap between germline ends came to 12 bases. From germline, CDR1 is MGHRA and CDR2 YSYEKL. The CDR3 spans 16 residues. This CDR3 is CASSRVSSSYNSPLHF. In nucleotides, the CDR3 is TGCGCCAGCAGTCGGGTCTCAAGCTCCTATAATTCACCCCTCCACTTT.

The chain links TRBV15 to TRBJ2-5; the D gene is possibly TRBD1 (5 bases). The CDR3 consists of 13 residues. Germline CDR1 is LNHNV and CDR2 is YYDKDF (reference sequence). Trimming shortened V by 5 bases and J by 4 bases, and 11 bases separated the two germline ends. In nucleotides, the CDR3 is TGTGCCACCAGCGTCAGGGTAGGAGAGACCCAGTACTTC. Translated: CATSVRVGETQYF.

V and J are TRBV28 and TRBJ2-1; 7 nucleotides agree with TRBD1. The germline CDR1 and CDR2 sequences are MDHEN and SYDVKM. The CDR3 is 15 amino acids. V lost 6 bases and J lost 6; bases outside the gene matches: 11. The CDR3 reads CASREQGILGNEQFF. DNA for the CDR3: TGTGCCAGCAGGGAACAGGGGATATTGGGCAATGAGCAGTTCTTC.

V and J are TRBV3-1 (or the pseudogene TRBV3-2) and TRBJ2-3; the match to TRBD2 covers 16 bases. Germline-derived CDR1 and CDR2 are LGHDT and YNNKEL (reference sequence). With V trimmed by 6 bases and J by 4 bases, 4 bases remained unmatched. This CDR3 has 16 residues. CDR3 sequence: CASRRGTSGGADTQYF. As DNA, the CDR3 is TGTGCCAGCAGACGCGGGACTAGCGGGGGGGCAGATACGCAGTATTTT.

The chain carries TRBV5-1 and TRBJ1-3, with TRBD1 as a possible D gene (6 bases). CDR1 is SGHRS and CDR2 is YFSETQ in the germline V gene. The V gene lost 0 bases and the J gene lost 0 bases, with 7 bases spanning the gap. The CDR3 loop spans 15 amino acids. The CDR3, as DNA: TGCGCCAGCAGCTTGGTACAGGGCTCTGGAAACACCATATATTTT. Protein sequence: CASSLVQGSGNTIYF.

J is TRBJ2-7 and V is TRBV10-3, with D maybe TRBD2 (5 bases). There are 14 residues in the CDR3. CDR1 is ENHRY and CDR2 is SYGVKD in the germline V gene. Trimming shortened V by 0 bases and J by 6 bases, and 12 bases separated the two germline ends. The CDR3 nucleotides read TGTGCCATCAGTGAGTCGAAGCTAGCTGGCGAGCAGTACTTC. Translated, it gives CAISESKLAGEQYF.

The chain couples TRBV12-3 or TRBV12-4 to TRBJ1-2; no clear D gene. V was shortened by 8 bases and J by 4 bases, with 11 bases between the two germline ends. This CDR3 is 12 amino acids long. The CDR3 reads CASSASSYGYTF. As DNA, the CDR3 is TGTGCCAGCTCAGCGTCCAGCTATGGCTACACCTTC.

This clone is a singleton in its sample. The chain links TRBV10-3 to TRBJ1-3; D unclear. The CDR3 spans 14 residues. Trimming shortened V by 11 bases and J by 3 bases, and 17 bases separated the two germline ends. Germline V gene sequence: CDR1 ENHRY, CDR2 SYGVKD. The chain's CDR3 is CAGLTGLSGNTIYF. The CDR3 DNA reads TGTGCCGGCTTAACGGGGTTAAGTGGAAACACCATATATTTT.

This chain connects TRBV28 to TRBJ1-5; no clear D. The V and J ends lost 3 bases and 2 bases respectively, with 8 bases between them. There are 14 residues in the CDR3. Germline lookup yields CDR1 MDHEN and CDR2 SYDVKM. DNA of the CDR3: TGTGCCAGCAGTTTTGGCAGGCGCAATCAGCCCCAGCATTTT. It yields the protein CASSFGRRNQPQHF.

This clone was observed a single time. The chain links TRBV5-1 to TRBJ2-7; 9 positions agree with TRBD1. From germline, CDR1 is SGHRS and CDR2 YFSETQ. The CDR3 spans 18 residues. The V gene end was trimmed by 0 bases and the J gene end by 2 bases; junction bases not matched to a gene: 12. The CDR3: CASSLAPNTGGAPYEQYF. DNA for the CDR3: TGCGCCAGCAGCTTGGCCCCTAATACAGGGGGCGCCCCCTACGAGCAGTACTTC.

This clone was picked up one time. The chain combines TRBV19 with TRBJ2-1, with 10 bases that match TRBD2. The CDR3 runs to 16 residues. Germline V gene data show CDR1 as LNHDA and CDR2 as SQIVND (reference sequence). The V and J ends lost 5 bases and 7 bases, in that order; junction bases with no gene match: 11. Here the CDR3 DNA reads TGTGCCAGTAGTTTTTTTGGGGGACTAGCGCAAAATGAGCAGTTCTTC. Its protein product is CASSFFGGLAQNEQFF.

The J gene is TRBJ2-2, the V gene TRBV2; weak D call: TRBD2 (5 bases). V lost 8 bases and J 1 base, leaving 11 bases between the germline ends. Germline loops: CDR1 SNHLY, CDR2 FYNNEI. CDR3 length equals 14 residues. Written as DNA, the CDR3 is TGTGCCAGCGGAGTCGGAGGGAACACCGGGGAGCTGTTTTTT. Amino acid sequence: CASGVGGNTGELFF. The full variable domain, its missing parts supplied by reference TRBV2 and TRBJ2-2, is EPEVTQTPSHQVTQMGQEVILRCVPISNHLYFYWYRQILGQKVEFLVSFYNNEISEKSEIFDDQFSVERPDGSNFTLKIRSTKLEDSAMYFCASGVGGNTGELFFGEGSRLTVL.

V is TRBV21-1 and J is TRBJ1-1; whether TRBD1, the table's D call, matches the DNA was not checked. TRBV21-1 is flagged as a pseudogene. The CDR3 loop spans 14 amino acids. The CDR3 sequence: CASSKAYRGSEAFF. Here the CDR3 DNA reads TGTGCCAGCAGCAAAGCTTACAGGGGGAGTGAAGCTTTCTTT.